These 15 T cell receptor beta chains came from one sample sequenced in a study of CD4+ T cells in melanoma (dated by TCRdb to 2021 to 2024). Library preparation employed the immunoSEQ multiplex PCR assay. In TCRdb, the immuneACCESS table is reduced to in-frame sequences with V and J assigned. These tables do not hold every clone; where another copy was compared, an unresolved V gene accounts for under half, and the others remain unexplained. Here the sample has some 12,000 clones; around 69% occur a single time. Clones ranked in the top ten supply 7.5% to 9.5% of the sample. Sequencing used cells from a culture (not recorded whether cultured in vitro). The source is a human donor with melanoma.

V gene TRBV13 combines with J gene TRBJ1-3, with D possibly TRBD1 on 5 matching bases. Per germline, CDR1 PRHDT and CDR2 FYEKMQ (reference sequence). V was pared by 3 bases and J by 2 bases, with 8 bases between. This CDR3 spans 14 amino acids. The CDR3 coding sequence is TGTGCCAGCAGCTTGGGGGTCACTGGAAACACCATATATTTT. It yields the protein CASSLGVTGNTIYF.

CDR3 protein: CASSLWTGSRFLYF. The CDR3 DNA sequence: TGTGCCAGCAGCTTGTGGACAGGCTCCAGATTCCTTTATTTT. The chain combines TRBV7-2 with TRBJ2-3, with 7 bases fitting TRBD1. Trimming at V came to 3 bases and at J to 15 bases, leaving 15 bases not matched to a gene. This CDR3 is built from 14 residues. Germline assignment: CDR1 SGHTA and CDR2 FQGNSA. The full variable domain, in which reference TRBV7-2 and TRBJ2-3 provide the parts outside the CDR3, is GAGVSQSPSNKVTEKGKDVELRCDPISGHTALYWYRQSLGQGLEFLIYFQGNSAPDKSGLPSDRFSAERTGGSVSTLTIQRTQQEDSAVYLCASSLWTGSRFLYFGPGTRLTVL.

The chain has TRBV5-6 and TRBJ2-1, with D possibly matching TRBD2 (6 bases). The length of the CDR3 is 15 residues. V was pared by 3 bases and J by 4 bases, with 14 bases between. CDR1 and CDR2 from the germline V gene are SGHDT and YYEEEE. The CDR3 region is CASSSREIRYNEQFF. The CDR3 DNA is TGTGCCAGCAGCTCCCGGGAGATACGTTACAATGAGCAGTTCTTC.

The chain recombines TRBV30 with TRBJ2-1; D may be TRBD1 (6 bases). Trimming cost V 2 bases and J 3 bases, with 20 bases left between them. From germline, CDR1 is GTSNPN and CDR2 SVGIG (reference sequence). The CDR3 is 17 amino acids. The DNA for the CDR3 is TGTGCCTGGAGTCGCGGCAGGGGACGTTTCGTCTACAATGAGCAGTTCTTC. Translated: CAWSRGRGRFVYNEQFF.

The rearrangement links TRBV2 to TRBJ2-1, with D tentatively TRBD2 (6 bases). V gave up 7 bases and J gave up 6 bases, with 13 bases separating them. This CDR3 has 13 residues. The germline V gene encodes CDR1 SNHLY and CDR2 FYNNEI. CDR3 coding DNA: TGTGCCAGCAAGTTGGAGGGCGGCAATGAGCAGTTCTTC. Translated, it gives CASKLEGGNEQFF.

This chain joins TRBV27 and TRBJ2-4, with unresolved D. V dropped 5 bases and J dropped 0 bases, with 11 bases sitting between them. The CDR3 consists of 15 residues. CDR1 and CDR2 (germline): MNHEY, SMNVEV (reference sequence). The CDR3 here is CASSRTELAKNIQYF. Written as DNA, the CDR3 is TGTGCCAGCAGTCGAACGGAGCTAGCCAAAAACATTCAGTACTTC.

This clone has just a few counts. The chain has TRBV7-6 and TRBJ2-6; D remains ambiguous. This CDR3 has 15 residues. Germline assignment: CDR1 SGHVS and CDR2 FNYEAQ. V was cut by 1 base and J by 0 bases, with 4 bases left in between. CDR3 in DNA: TGTGCCAGCAGCTTAGTTGGCTCTGGGGCCAACGTCCTGACTTTC. This sequence encodes CASSLVGSGANVLTF.

V is TRBV5-1 and J is TRBJ1-1; 8 positions match TRBD1. The germline CDR1 and CDR2 sequences are SGHRS and YFSETQ. The CDR3 runs to 15 residues. V lost 4 bases and J lost 3; bases outside the gene matches: 8. Here the CDR3 DNA reads TGCGCCAGCAGCCTGACAGGGGTCAGGGACACTGAAGCTTTCTTT. It specifies CASSLTGVRDTEAFF.

The rearrangement joins TRBV9 to TRBJ1-3; no clear D gene. CDR3 length: 15 residues. The germline V gene encodes CDR1 SGDLS and CDR2 YYNGEE. V was shortened by 4 bases and J by 0 bases, with 11 bases between the two germline ends. CDR3 amino acids: CASSPRASSGNTIYF. The CDR3 DNA reads as TGTGCCAGCAGCCCTCGCGCCAGCTCTGGAAACACCATATATTTT.

V is TRBV13 and J is TRBJ2-7; D is perhaps TRBD1 (7 bases). V was cut by 5 bases and J by 6 bases, with 23 bases left in between. The CDR3 contains 16 residues. Germline V lookup: CDR1 PRHDT, CDR2 FYEKMQ (reference sequence). CDR3 DNA: TGTGCCAGCAGCCAAGTTTGGAGGGGGCGCTTGGCCGAGCAGTACTTC. It encodes CASSQVWRGRLAEQYF.

The V call is TRBV30, the J call TRBJ1-6; TRBD1 matches at 7 bases. Germline assignment: CDR1 GTSNPN and CDR2 SVGIG (reference sequence). CDR3 size: 17 residues. V trimming: 1 base; J trimming: 8 bases; junction bases outside the gene matches: 14. The CDR3 DNA sequence: TGTGCCTGGAGTGCTGGACAGGTTTATGTCCCCGATTCACCCCTCCACTTT. This encodes CAWSAGQVYVPDSPLHF.

A few counts support this clone. The chain couples TRBV9 to TRBJ1-4, with D perhaps matching TRBD1 (5 bases). This CDR3 contains 15 residues. CDR1 is SGDLS, CDR2 YYNGEE, per germline. Trimming took 5 bases from V and 0 from J, leaving 11 bases between them. The CDR3 sequence: CASSTQGATNEKLFF. DNA for the CDR3: TGTGCCAGCAGTACCCAGGGTGCAACTAATGAAAAACTGTTTTTT.

The rearrangement uses TRBV11-3 and TRBJ2-7, with TRBD2 as a possible D gene (6 bases). Germline assignment: CDR1 SGHNT and CDR2 YENEEA. Trimming cost V 2 bases and J 1 base, with 9 bases left between them. This CDR3 has 14 residues. This CDR3 is CASSLSGVSYEQYF. CDR3 DNA: TGTGCCAGCAGCTTATCGGGGGTTTCCTACGAGCAGTACTTC.

This clone was picked up a small number of times. The chain is built from TRBV19 and TRBJ1-6; a possible D gene is TRBD1 (5 bases). This CDR3 is built from 12 residues. V lost 6 bases and J lost 13, with 13 bases in between. CDR1 is LNHDA and CDR2 is SQIVND in the germline V gene (reference sequence). DNA of the CDR3: TGTGCCAGTAGCCGCGGGGCGACGCCCCTCCACTTT. Translating it yields CASSRGATPLHF.

The genes are TRBV30 and TRBJ2-3; weak D call: TRBD2 (5 bases). V lost 2 bases, J lost 2 bases, and 17 bases lay in between. The CDR3 has 16 residues. The germline V gene has CDR1 GTSNPN and CDR2 SVGIG (reference sequence). The CDR3 DNA follows: TGTGCCTGGAGTCCCGCCTGGAGGAGGATCACAGATACGCAGTATTTT. Residues: CAWSPAWRRITDTQYF.